A single sample gave rise to the 17 T cell receptor beta chains below, sequenced in a study of cytomegalovirus exposure and HLA in healthy donors (dated by TCRdb to about 2017). Preparation of the library involved the immunoSEQ multiplex PCR assay. A mixture of 60 forward primers for TCR Vbeta segments and 13 reverse primers for TCR Jbeta segments was used in the multiplex PCR. TCRdb took over this immuneACCESS table, retaining in-frame rearrangements with V and J assigned. Such tables are incomplete; in checked studies, under half of the missing clones stem from an unresolved V gene, and the remainder is unexplained. This sample has 150,000 to 200,000 clones in its table, and roughly 82% of those were observed once. The ten largest clones capture 1.5% to 2% of the sample. The sample consisted of PBMCs. All receptors derive from a woman in her 30s in good health and CMV-seronegative.

The chain employs TRBV5-4 and TRBJ1-1, with 7 positions matching TRBD1. This CDR3 contains 15 residues. The V segment lost 4 bases and the J segment 5 bases; nucleotides outside the gene matches: 11. Per the germline V gene, CDR1 is SGHNT and CDR2 is YYREEE (reference sequence). The CDR3 nucleotides are TGTGCCAGCAGCCAAAGGGACAGAACAATAACTGAAGCTTTCTTT. The encoded protein is CASSQRDRTITEAFF.

The chain couples TRBV18 to TRBJ1-5; perhaps TRBD1 as D (6 bases). V lost 4 bases to trimming and J lost 9 bases, with 16 bases between them. Germline assignment: CDR1 KGHSH and CDR2 LQKENI. There are 14 residues in the CDR3. CDR3 in DNA: TGTGCCAGCTCACTTCGGGACATGCGATCGCCCCAGCATTTT. This translates into CASSLRDMRSPQHF.

The V gene is TRBV9, the J gene TRBJ1-6; 9 nucleotides line up with TRBD1. The CDR3 contains 14 residues. With 4 bases clipped from V and 7 bases from J, the junction kept 3 bases outside the gene matches. Germline assignment: CDR1 SGDLS and CDR2 YYNGEE. The CDR3 reads CASSLDRGNSPLHF. In DNA form, the CDR3 reads TGTGCCAGCAGCCTGGACAGGGGAAATTCACCCCTCCACTTT.

The V gene is TRBV2, the J gene TRBJ2-7; TRBD1 aligns across 7 bases. CDR3 size: 14 residues. Germline V gives CDR1 SNHLY, CDR2 FYNNEI. V gave up 7 bases and J gave up 0 bases; unmatched junction bases: 6. The CDR3 sequence is CASTETGTSYEQYF. CDR3 nucleotide sequence: TGTGCCAGCACCGAGACAGGGACCTCCTACGAGCAGTACTTC.

CDR3 loop: CAWKRVSQETQYF. The CDR3 DNA follows: TGTGCCTGGAAACGAGTCTCTCAAGAGACCCAGTACTTC. The chain combines TRBV30 with TRBJ2-5; no clear D gene. CDR1 GTSNPN and CDR2 SVGIG come from the germline V gene (reference sequence). The V end lost 4 bases, the J end lost 2 bases, and 11 bases lay between the germline ends. This CDR3 spans 13 amino acids.

The genes are TRBV7-2 and TRBJ2-3, with 11 bases aligning to TRBD2. With V trimmed by 5 bases and J by 2 bases, 6 bases remained unmatched. This CDR3 comprises 16 residues. Germline V lookup: CDR1 SGHTA, CDR2 FQGNSA. CDR3 loop: CASSIRLAGSTDTQYF. DNA of the CDR3: TGTGCCAGCAGCATACGACTAGCGGGATCCACAGATACGCAGTATTTT.

This clone was observed a single time. DNA for the CDR3: TGTGCCAGCAGTTACCCGGACAGGGAAAATTCACCCCTCCACTTT. It specifies CASSYPDRENSPLHF. This sequence joins TRBV6-5 and TRBJ1-6, with 8 bases matching TRBD1. With 2 bases clipped from V and 7 bases from J, the junction kept 4 bases outside the gene matches. There are 15 residues in the CDR3. Germline lookup yields CDR1 MNHEY and CDR2 SVGAGI.

The rearrangement links TRBV15 to TRBJ1-2; 10 nucleotides line up with TRBD1. J gave up 8 bases and V 3 bases, and 9 bases lay outside the gene matches. The CDR3 runs to 15 residues. CDR1 and CDR2 (germline): LNHNV, YYDKDF (reference sequence). CDR3: CATSRRQGASGGYTF. The CDR3 DNA is TGTGCCACCAGCAGGCGACAGGGGGCAAGCGGAGGCTACACCTTC.

The V and J genes are TRBV29-1 and TRBJ1-1; 7 bases match TRBD1. After removal of 4 bases from V and 0 bases from J, the junction contained 5 bases not matched to a gene. CDR1 is SQVTM and CDR2 is ANQGSEA in the germline V gene. CDR3 length: 14 amino acids. The CDR3 DNA reads TGCAGCGTTGTCACAGGGGTCATGAACACTGAAGCTTTCTTT. Translating it yields CSVVTGVMNTEAFF.

The rearrangement uses TRBV6-1 and TRBJ1-1; 10 bases are a match to TRBD1. The germline gives CDR1 MNHNS, CDR2 SASEGT. The J segment lost 3 bases and the V segment lost 9 bases, leaving 7 bases of the junction unmatched. There are 14 residues in the CDR3. The CDR3 DNA sequence: TGTGCCAGTTGTTCGGGGACAGGGGACACTGAAGCTTTCTTT. This gives the protein CASCSGTGDTEAFF.

The V and J genes are TRBV4-1 and TRBJ2-1, with D tentatively TRBD1 (6 bases). V was shortened by 2 bases and J by 2 bases, with 10 bases between the two germline ends. CDR3 length: 15 amino acids. CDR1 is MGHRA, CDR2 YSYEKL, per germline. CDR3 bases: TGCGCCAGCAGCCAACAGACAGGTCCCTACAATGAGCAGTTCTTC. It is translated as CASSQQTGPYNEQFF.

In its sample, this clone was seen a few times. The J gene is TRBJ2-6, the V gene TRBV4-2; D gene unclear. Between the trimmed V and J ends, which lost 1 base and 1 base, there was a span of 5 bases. CDR1 and CDR2 from the germline V gene are LGHNA and YNFKEQ. The CDR3 sequence is 15 residues long. The CDR3 nucleotides read TGTGCCAGCAGCCAAGTATTTTCTGGGGCCAACGTCCTGACTTTC. Translation: CASSQVFSGANVLTF.

The J gene is TRBJ1-5, the V gene TRBV19; D is unresolved. The CDR3 consists of 13 residues. Deletions cut 2 bases from V and 4 bases from J, with 6 bases between. Germline V lookup: CDR1 LNHDA, CDR2 SQIVND (reference sequence). CDR3 DNA sequence: TGTGCCAGTAGTATACTCCCTAATCAGCCCCAGCATTTT. Its translation is CASSILPNQPQHF.

The CDR3 reads CASSIGVNRGRRDTQYF. CDR3 nucleotide sequence: TGTGCCAGTAGTATAGGAGTGAACAGGGGGCGCCGCGATACGCAGTATTTT. The V call is TRBV19, the J call TRBJ2-3; TRBD1 matches at 9 bases. The V and J ends lost 1 base and 6 bases, in that order; junction bases with no gene match: 11. The germline gives CDR1 LNHDA, CDR2 SQIVND (reference sequence). CDR3 length equals 17 residues.

This clone appeared a single time. The chain couples TRBV6-6 to TRBJ2-1, with D perhaps TRBD1 (5 bases). Per germline, CDR1 MNHNY and CDR2 SVGAGI (reference sequence). Trimming stripped 5 bases from V and 6 bases from J, with 17 bases between. CDR3 length: 15 residues. The CDR3 loop is CASSPDRNWVNEQFF. The CDR3 DNA sequence: TGTGCCAGCAGTCCCGACAGAAACTGGGTCAATGAGCAGTTCTTC.

This clone was counted once. This chain joins TRBV5-1 and TRBJ2-7; D is perhaps TRBD2 (6 bases). The CDR3 runs to 15 residues. V was clipped by 0 bases and J by 3 bases, with 13 bases between them. Germline V gives CDR1 SGHRS, CDR2 YFSETQ. Here the CDR3 reads CASSLGSGASYEQYF. The CDR3 DNA reads TGCGCCAGCAGCTTGGGTAGCGGAGCCAGCTACGAGCAGTACTTC. The entire variable domain, with the rest obtained from reference TRBV5-1 and TRBJ2-7, is as follows: KAGVTQTPRYLIKTRGQQVTLSCSPISGHRSVSWYQQTPGQGLQFLFEYFSETQRNKGNFPGRFSGRQFSNSRSEMNVSTLELGDSALYLCASSLGSGASYEQYFGPGTRLTVT.

This rearrangement joins TRBV6-5 to TRBJ1-6; no clear D. Looked up from germline, CDR1 is MNHEY and CDR2 is SVGAGI. This CDR3 comprises 15 residues. With 2 bases removed from V and 4 bases from J, the gap between germline ends came to 9 bases. As DNA, the CDR3 is TGTGCCAGCAGTTACGAGGCCGGGTATAATTCACCCCTCCACTTT. This gives the protein CASSYEAGYNSPLHF.